Listed below are T cell receptor beta chains from one sample, sequenced in a study of blood T cell repertoires in COVID-19. Method: immunoSEQ multiplex PCR; TCRdb's copy keeps in-frame clones and lacks some. The table includes about 240,000 clones, around 88% detected once. Sequenced sample: peripheral blood. The receptors originated from a woman younger than 45 who had recovered from COVID-19. Each CDR3 is given with its conserved first and last residue. D genes are given only for firm matches. Clone size appears in some rows only: once, few, many, or a class for an expanded clone.

D	V	size	J	length	DNA	CDR3
-	TRBV5-1	-	TRBJ1-1	15	TGCGCCAGCAGCTTGGAGACCAGGGGACCGACTGAAGCTTTCTTT	CASSLETRGPTEAFF
-	TRBV11-3	-	TRBJ2-3	15	TGTGCCAGCAGCGGGGGGGGCAGCTACACAGATACGCAGTATTTT	CASSGGGSYTDTQYF
-	TRBV5-1	-	TRBJ2-7	16	TGCGCCAGCAGCTCTCATGGGGGCAGTTATGAGGTCGAGCAGTACTTC	CASSSHGGSYEVEQYF
TRBD2	TRBV10-3	-	TRBJ2-1	16	TGTGCCATCAGTGGGACTAGCGGGGACAACTACAATGAGCAGTTCTTC	CAISGTSGDNYNEQFF
TRBD1	TRBV30	-	TRBJ1-5	14	TGTGCCTGGAATACGGGACAGCTCAATCAGCCCCAGCATTTT	CAWNTGQLNQPQHF
-	TRBV5-1	-	TRBJ2-2	16	TGCGCCAGCAGCTCCCTCGGAGGGGCGGGCGCCGGGGAGCTGTTTTTT	CASSSLGGAGAGELFF
TRBD1	TRBV4-2	-	TRBJ2-7	14	TGTGCCAGCAGCCAAGTGGGACAGAACTACGAGCAGTACTTC	CASSQVGQNYEQYF
-	TRBV6-2/TRBV6-3	once	TRBJ2-1	11	TGTGCCAGCAGTTCGTCCGGTGAGCAGTTCTTC	CASSSSGEQFF
-	TRBV2	-	TRBJ1-5	15	TGTGCCAGCAATCAACAGGGATTGGGCAATCAGCCCCAGCATTTT	CASNQQGLGNQPQHF
TRBD2	TRBV5-4	-	TRBJ2-3	15	TGTGCCAGCAGCTTCCGGGGGGGCCAGCCAGATACGCAGTATTTT	CASSFRGGQPDTQYF
-	TRBV2	-	TRBJ1-2	15	TGTGCCAGCAGTAAGGACAGAGAATCTAACTATGGCTACACCTTC	CASSKDRESNYGYTF
-	TRBV5-1	-	TRBJ2-1	15	TGCGCCAGCAGCTTCGAGGGGGGGACCTACAATGAGCAGTTCTTC	CASSFEGGTYNEQFF
TRBD1	TRBV19	once	TRBJ1-4	16	TGTGCCAGTAAAAAGGGGGCCCTTGCAACTAATGAAAAACTGTTTTTT	CASKKGALATNEKLFF
TRBD2	TRBV2	-	TRBJ2-5	16	TGTGCCAGCAGTGGCCTAGCGGGGGGGGAACAAGAGACCCAGTACTTC	CASSGLAGGEQETQYF
TRBD1	TRBV6-6	-	TRBJ1-2	16	TGTGCCAGCAGTTACGTGGCAGGGGGCGAAAAATATGGCTACACCTTC	CASSYVAGGEKYGYTF
TRBD2	TRBV4-1	-	TRBJ2-2	19	TGCGCCAGCAGCCAAGCCCTACTAGCTAGCGGGGGGGCCCCCGGGGAGCTGTTTTTT	CASSQALLASGGAPGELFF
TRBD1	TRBV7-9	-	TRBJ1-1	15	TGTGCCAGCAGCTTAGTGGCAGGGGGCGGAACTGAAGCTTTCTTT	CASSLVAGGGTEAFF
-	TRBV18	-	TRBJ1-6	14	TGTGCCAGCTCATCCGACAGTTATAATTCACCCCTCCACTTT	CASSSDSYNSPLHF
-	TRBV5-6	-	TRBJ2-5	13	TGTGCCAGCAGCTTGGGACAGCAAGAGACCCAGTACTTC	CASSLGQQETQYF
-	TRBV7-9	-	TRBJ1-1	13	TGTGCCAGCAGCTTAGACTGGTCCACTGAAGCTTTCTTT	CASSLDWSTEAFF
TRBD2	TRBV5-4	few	TRBJ2-7	12	TGTGCCAGCAGCATACTAGCGCACGAGCAGTACTTC	CASSILAHEQYF
-	TRBV7-6	-	TRBJ1-1	15	TGTGCCAGCAGCTCTGGTGCAGGGGCGACCACTGAAGCTTTCTTT	CASSSGAGATTEAFF
-	TRBV4-3	-	TRBJ2-2	15	TGCGCCAGCAGCCAAGATCGAATAGGGGCCGGGGAGCTGTTTTTT	CASSQDRIGAGELFF
TRBD1	TRBV25-1	-	TRBJ1-4	15	TGTGCCAGCAGTGATACCGGGACAGGGGACGAAAAACTGTTTTTT	CASSDTGTGDEKLFF
-	TRBV18	-	TRBJ2-3	15	TGTGCCAGCTCACCTGGCGGGGACCACACAGATACGCAGTATTTT	CASSPGGDHTDTQYF
TRBD2	TRBV7-2	-	TRBJ2-3	17	TGTGCCAGCAGCACCCAGACTAGCGCCCGACCTACAGATACGCAGTATTTT	CASSTQTSARPTDTQYF
-	TRBV5-8	-	TRBJ2-1	15	TGTGCCAGCAGCTCGCCCTTAGTCTATTGGGGGCAGCAGTTCTTC	CASSSPLVYWGQQFF
TRBD2	TRBV13	few	TRBJ2-5	20	TGTGCCAGCAGCCTAGGACTAGCGGGGACCCCACGGGGAGTGATAGAGACCCAGTACTTC	CASSLGLAGTPRGVIETQYF
-	TRBV30	-	TRBJ2-7	12	TGTGCCTGGACGTCAGTTTCGGGGGAGCAGTACTTC	CAWTSVSGEQYF
-	TRBV30	-	TRBJ2-5	13	TGTGCCTGGGCGACGTGGGGCACGGAGACCCAGTACTTC	CAWATWGTETQYF
TRBD2	TRBV4-2	-	TRBJ2-3	15	TGTGCCAGCAGCCCCATAGCGGGGTCGACAGATACGCAGTATTTT	CASSPIAGSTDTQYF
-	TRBV5-4	once	TRBJ2-1	15	TGTGCCAGCAGCTTGAGGGCAGGGTTCTACAATGAGCAGTTCTTC	CASSLRAGFYNEQFF
-	TRBV6-6	-	TRBJ1-4	19	TGTGCCAGCAGTCCTCCGGACAGAGCCCCTGGTCGGACTAATGAAAAACTGTTTTTT	CASSPPDRAPGRTNEKLFF
TRBD2	TRBV2	-	TRBJ2-1	17	TGTGCCAGCAGGGGAGGGACTAGCGGGGGGTTTACATGGGAGCAGTTCTTC	CASRGGTSGGFTWEQFF
-	TRBV3-1/TRBV3-2	-	TRBJ2-7	14	TGTGCCAGCAGCCTCGGGACTGGCTCCTACGAGCAGTACTTC	CASSLGTGSYEQYF
TRBD2	TRBV19	-	TRBJ2-5	12	TGTGCCAGTAGTTTTCTCGGCGGGGGGTTGGACTTC	CASSFLGGGLDF
-	TRBV11-1	-	TRBJ2-2	14	TGTGCCAGCAGCCACCCCGGGGGCACCGGGGAGCTGTTTTTT	CASSHPGGTGELFF
TRBD1	TRBV19	-	TRBJ1-1	13	TGTGCCAGTAGCAAGGGGGCAGGGACTGAAGCTTTCTTT	CASSKGAGTEAFF
TRBD1	TRBV13	-	TRBJ2-7	19	TGTGCCAGCAGCTTAGCTCTCGGACAGGGTTACTCCCCATCCTACGAGCAGTACTTC	CASSLALGQGYSPSYEQYF
-	TRBV2	-	TRBJ2-1	14	TGTGCCAGCAGTCGGCGACGGAGCGACAATGAGCAGTTCTTC	CASSRRRSDNEQFF
-	TRBV18	-	TRBJ1-2	14	TGTGCCAGCTCACCTGGAGGGTTGGCCTATGGCTACACCTTC	CASSPGGLAYGYTF
TRBD2	TRBV7-3	few	TRBJ2-2	17	TGTGCCAGCAGCCCATACTCGGGGGGGCTTCGTCCCGGGGAGCTGTTTTTT	CASSPYSGGLRPGELFF
TRBD2	TRBV11-2	once	TRBJ2-5	17	TGTGCCAGCAGCTCCGCCCTTACTAGCGAGTCCCAAGAGACCCAGTACTTC	CASSSALTSESQETQYF
-	TRBV30	few	TRBJ2-7	14	TGTGCCTGGAGCGGGAAGCGGAATGCCTACGAGCAGTACTTC	CAWSGKRNAYEQYF
TRBD2	TRBV9	-	TRBJ2-5	16	TGTGCCAGCAGCGTAGCGGCTAGCGGGTCGCAAGAGACCCAGTACTTC	CASSVAASGSQETQYF
-	TRBV2	-	TRBJ2-2	15	TGTGCCAGCAGAAAACAGGGTTCCAACACCGGGGAGCTGTTTTTT	CASRKQGSNTGELFF
-	TRBV30	-	TRBJ1-2	13	TGTGCCTGGAGTGTTCGGGGTGACTATGGCTACACCTTC	CAWSVRGDYGYTF
-	TRBV12-2	-	TRBJ2-3	14	TGTGCAAGTCGCTTAGCGGGGGGAATAGATACGCAGTATTTT	CASRLAGGIDTQYF
-	TRBV30	-	TRBJ1-2	12	TGTGCCTGGAGTTCCTCATCTGACAATTACACCTTC	CAWSSSSDNYTF
TRBD2	TRBV3-1/TRBV3-2	-	TRBJ2-5	16	TGTGCCAGCAGCCCGACTAGCGGGGGAGTAGGGGAGACCCAGTACTTC	CASSPTSGGVGETQYF
TRBD2	TRBV7-2	-	TRBJ2-2	15	TGTGCCAGCAGTGCTAGCGGGGGCGGTACCGGGGAGCTGTTTTTT	CASSASGGGTGELFF
TRBD1	TRBV5-1	-	TRBJ1-4	14	TGCGCCAGCAGCTATGACAGGGTTGGGGAAAAACTGTTTTTT	CASSYDRVGEKLFF
TRBD2	TRBV4-2	-	TRBJ2-2	16	TGTGCCAGCAGTCCCCGGACTAGCGGGGACACCGGGGAGCTGTTTTTT	CASSPRTSGDTGELFF